The rows below give T cell receptor beta chains drawn from one sample of a study of a mutant IDH1 vaccine in newly diagnosed glioma. Produced via immunoSEQ multiplex PCR; TCRdb's table is partial and in-frame only. Of 95,000 to 120,000 clones in the sample, roughly nine tenths were seen once. These TCRs are of unknown antigen specificity. The material was PBMCs, obtained from a glioma patient whose treatment included an IDH1 peptide vaccine. The source of these receptors is a woman in her forties or fifties with glioma. The CDR3 runs from the conserved cysteine through the conserved F or W. Each record gives: D gene, clone size, J gene, V gene, CDR3 protein, CDR3 DNA. A D gene is named only where the DNA matches it firmly. Size values are once, few and many counts, or a class for expanded clones, and some rows have none.

NA | NA | TRBJ1-6 | TRBV5-8 | CASSLTRGNSPLHF | TGTGCCAGCAGCTTAACTAGGGGGAATTCACCCCTCCACTTT
NA | few | TRBJ1-5 | TRBV9 | CASSVGTNQPQHF | TGTGCCAGCAGCGTAGGAACCAATCAGCCCCAGCATTTT
NA | few | TRBJ1-2 | TRBV10-1 | CASSGGRVFYGYTF | TGCGCCAGCAGTGGGGGCAGGGTTTTCTATGGCTACACCTTC
NA | NA | TRBJ1-2 | TRBV7-9 | CASSLDTPGYTF | TGTGCCAGCAGCTTAGACACGCCCGGCTACACCTTC
NA | once | TRBJ2-3 | TRBV9 | CASSVGRYTDTQYF | TGTGCCAGCAGCGTAGGCAGGTATACAGATACGCAGTATTTT
NA | NA | TRBJ2-5 | TRBV4-1 | CASSRQDVGEETQYF | TGCGCCAGCAGCAGACAAGATGTGGGGGAGGAGACCCAGTACTTC
TRBD1 | NA | TRBJ2-7 | TRBV2 | CASNDRGPSYEQYF | TGTGCCAGCAACGACAGGGGGCCTTCCTACGAGCAGTACTTC
NA | NA | TRBJ1-2 | TRBV19 | CASGGTGLMKGYGYTF | TGTGCCAGTGGAGGAACAGGGCTTATGAAAGGCTATGGCTACACCTTC
NA | NA | TRBJ2-7 | TRBV18 | CASSPLQGSYEQYF | TGTGCCAGCTCACCACTGCAGGGTTCCTACGAGCAGTACTTC
NA | once | TRBJ2-7 | TRBV5-1 | CASSWVGRSSYEQYF | TGCGCCAGCTCCTGGGTGGGGAGGAGCTCCTACGAGCAGTACTTC
TRBD2 | NA | TRBJ2-3 | TRBV11-2 | CASSWGGNTDTQYF | TGTGCCAGCAGCTGGGGGGGAAACACAGATACGCAGTATTTT
NA | NA | TRBJ2-7 | TRBV6-1 | CASSARIKQYF | TGTGCCAGCAGTGCGCGGATAAAGCAGTACTTC
NA | NA | TRBJ2-7 | TRBV5-4 | CASSLALRGGVGEQYF | TGTGCCAGCAGCTTGGCCTTGCGCGGAGGGGTCGGAGAGCAGTACTTC
TRBD2 | NA | TRBJ2-7 | TRBV10-2 | CASSGSGTSGSRSYEQYF | TGCGCCAGCAGTGGATCCGGGACTAGCGGGAGCCGCTCCTACGAGCAGTACTTC
NA | NA | TRBJ1-4 | TRBV7-8 | CASSFSDPPGEKLFF | TGTGCCAGCAGCTTTTCCGACCCCCCGGGCGAAAAACTGTTTTTT
NA | few | TRBJ2-7 | TRBV5-1 | CASSLGAQSYEQYF | TGCGCCAGCAGCTTGGGAGCCCAATCCTACGAGCAGTACTTC
NA | NA | TRBJ2-7 | TRBV20-1 | CSASPYEQYF | TGCAGTGCTTCACCCTACGAGCAGTACTTC
TRBD1 | NA | TRBJ1-5 | TRBV5-1 | CASSLGPGQGGQPQHF | TGCGCCAGCAGCTTGGGGCCGGGACAGGGCGGTCAGCCCCAGCATTTT
TRBD1 | NA | TRBJ1-5 | TRBV29-1 | CSVTTGGQPQHF | TGCAGCGTGACGACAGGGGGTCAGCCCCAGCATTTT
TRBD1 | once | TRBJ1-2 | TRBV15 | CATSRTGGASYGYTF | TGTGCCACCAGCAGAACAGGGGGCGCAAGCTATGGCTACACCTTC
NA | NA | TRBJ1-1 | TRBV28 | CASTRRYTEAFF | TGTGCCAGCACGCGTAGATATACTGAAGCTTTCTTT
NA | NA | TRBJ1-2 | TRBV27 | CASSRTGGGYTF | TGTGCCAGCAGTCGGACCGGCGGTGGCTACACCTTC
NA | NA | TRBJ2-3 | TRBV5-1 | CASRDPGADTQYF | TGCGCCAGCCGGGACCCGGGGGCAGATACGCAGTATTTT
NA | NA | TRBJ1-5 | TRBV11-2 | CASSLGPVEPQHF | TGTGCCAGCAGCTTGGGTCCAGTCGAGCCCCAGCATTTT
NA | once | TRBJ2-5 | TRBV7-9 | CASSLREETQYF | TGTGCCAGCAGCTTAAGGGAAGAGACCCAGTACTTC
NA | NA | TRBJ2-1 | TRBV19 | CASSIFGAHNEQFF | TGTGCCAGTAGTATTTTCGGAGCCCACAATGAGCAGTTCTTC
NA | NA | TRBJ1-5 | TRBV9 | CASSEGSGGGQPQHF | TGTGCCAGCAGCGAGGGGAGCGGAGGCGGTCAGCCCCAGCATTTT
TRBD1 | NA | TRBJ1-3 | TRBV30 | CAWDGQVFSGNTIYF | TGTGCCTGGGACGGACAGGTTTTCTCTGGAAACACCATATATTTT
TRBD1 | once | TRBJ1-2 | TRBV27 | CASSQGAGYGYTF | TGTGCCAGCAGCCAGGGGGCGGGGTATGGCTACACCTTC
NA | NA | TRBJ1-4 | TRBV5-3 | CARSLAFSTNEKLFF | TGTGCCAGAAGCTTGGCTTTTTCAACTAATGAAAAACTGTTTTTT